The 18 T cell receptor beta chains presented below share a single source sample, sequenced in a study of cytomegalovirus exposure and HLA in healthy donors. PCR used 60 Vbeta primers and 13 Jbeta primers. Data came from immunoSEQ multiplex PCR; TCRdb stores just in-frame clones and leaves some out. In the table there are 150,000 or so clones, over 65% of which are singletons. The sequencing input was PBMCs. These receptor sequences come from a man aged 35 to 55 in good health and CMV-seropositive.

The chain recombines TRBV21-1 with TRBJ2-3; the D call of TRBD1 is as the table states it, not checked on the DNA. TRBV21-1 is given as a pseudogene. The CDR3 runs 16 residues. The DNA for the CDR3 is TGTGCCAGCAGCCTGGGGCCCCCGCGGTTCACAGATACGCAGTATTTT. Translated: CASSLGPPRFTDTQYF.

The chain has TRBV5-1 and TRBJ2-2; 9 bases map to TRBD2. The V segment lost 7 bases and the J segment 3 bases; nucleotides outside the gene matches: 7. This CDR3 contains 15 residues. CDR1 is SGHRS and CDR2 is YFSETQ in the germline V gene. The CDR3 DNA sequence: TGCGCCAGCTCTATAGCGGGAGAGGACACCGGGGAGCTGTTTTTT. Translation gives CASSIAGEDTGELFF.

The CDR3 nucleotides are TGTGCCAGCAGTGTGGAGGGACTGGGCGGCGAGCAGTACTTC. Its translation: CASSVEGLGGEQYF. The chain recombines TRBV2 with TRBJ2-7; tentatively, D is TRBD2 (6 bases). Deletions cut 4 bases from V and 6 bases from J, with 16 bases between. The CDR3 length is 14 residues. Germline assignment: CDR1 SNHLY and CDR2 FYNNEI.

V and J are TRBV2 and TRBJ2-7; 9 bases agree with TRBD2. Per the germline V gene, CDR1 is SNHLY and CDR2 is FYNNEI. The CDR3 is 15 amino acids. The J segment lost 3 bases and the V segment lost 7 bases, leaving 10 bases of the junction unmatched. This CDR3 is CASTKGSSGNYEQYF. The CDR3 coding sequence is TGTGCCAGCACCAAGGGGTCTAGCGGGAACTACGAGCAGTACTTC.

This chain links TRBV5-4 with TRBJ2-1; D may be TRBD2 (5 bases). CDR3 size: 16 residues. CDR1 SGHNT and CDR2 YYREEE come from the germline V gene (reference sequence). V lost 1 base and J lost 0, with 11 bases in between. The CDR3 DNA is TGTGCCAGCAGCTTGCCAGCGGTCAGCTCCTACAATGAGCAGTTCTTC. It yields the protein CASSLPAVSSYNEQFF.

DNA for the CDR3: TGTGCCTGGCAGGGACTAGCGGGAGGGAATGAGCAGTTCTTC. Protein sequence: CAWQGLAGGNEQFF. This chain uses TRBV30 with TRBJ2-1; the match to TRBD2 covers 16 bases. Germline loops: CDR1 GTSNPN, CDR2 SVGIG (reference sequence). The trim removed 5 bases at V and 7 bases at J, leaving 2 bases unmatched. The CDR3 contains 14 residues.

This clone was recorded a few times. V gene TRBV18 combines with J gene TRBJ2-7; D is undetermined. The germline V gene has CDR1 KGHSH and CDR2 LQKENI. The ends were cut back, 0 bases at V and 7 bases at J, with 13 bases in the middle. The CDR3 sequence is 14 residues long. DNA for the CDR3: TGTGCCAGCTCACCACCGGGCCCCCTTAAGGAGCAGTACTTC. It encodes CASSPPGPLKEQYF.

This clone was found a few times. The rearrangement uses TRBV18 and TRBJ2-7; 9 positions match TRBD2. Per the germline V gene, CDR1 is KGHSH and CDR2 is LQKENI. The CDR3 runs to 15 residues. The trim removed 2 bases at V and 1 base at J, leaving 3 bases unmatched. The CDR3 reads CASSPAGGGSYEQYF. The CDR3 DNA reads TGTGCCAGCTCACCAGCGGGAGGGGGATCCTACGAGCAGTACTTC.

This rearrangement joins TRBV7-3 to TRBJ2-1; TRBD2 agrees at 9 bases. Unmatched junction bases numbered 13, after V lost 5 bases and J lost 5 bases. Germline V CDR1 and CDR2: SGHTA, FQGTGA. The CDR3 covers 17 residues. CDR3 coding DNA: TGTGCCAGCAGCCCAGGGGGGGGAGCGGGAGGACACAATGAGCAGTTCTTC. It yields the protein CASSPGGGAGGHNEQFF.

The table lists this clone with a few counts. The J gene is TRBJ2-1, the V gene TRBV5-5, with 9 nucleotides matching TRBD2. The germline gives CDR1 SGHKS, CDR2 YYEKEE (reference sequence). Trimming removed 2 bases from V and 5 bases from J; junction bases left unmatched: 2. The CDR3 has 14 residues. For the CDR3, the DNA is TGTGCCAGCAGCTTTTCTAGCGGGGACAATGAGCAGTTCTTC. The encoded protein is CASSFSSGDNEQFF.

CDR3 region: CASNFAGGGDTQYF. CDR3 sequence (DNA): TGTGCCAGCAATTTCGCGGGAGGAGGAGATACGCAGTATTTT. V is TRBV2 and J is TRBJ2-3, with 8 bases aligning to TRBD2. The germline V gene encodes CDR1 SNHLY and CDR2 FYNNEI. The CDR3 is 14 amino acids. J lost 5 bases, V lost 7 bases, and 8 bases had no gene match.

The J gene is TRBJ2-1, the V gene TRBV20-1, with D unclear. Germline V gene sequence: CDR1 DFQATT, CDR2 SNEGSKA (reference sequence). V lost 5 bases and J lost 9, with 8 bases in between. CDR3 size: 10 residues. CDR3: CSAVRSEQFF. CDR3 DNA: TGCAGTGCTGTCCGGAGTGAGCAGTTCTTC.

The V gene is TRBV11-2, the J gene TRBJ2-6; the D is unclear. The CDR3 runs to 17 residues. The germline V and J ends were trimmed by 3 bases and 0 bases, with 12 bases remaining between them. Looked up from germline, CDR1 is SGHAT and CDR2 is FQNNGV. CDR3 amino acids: CASSLQLINSGANVLTF. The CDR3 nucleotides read TGTGCCAGCAGCTTGCAGTTAATAAACTCTGGGGCCAACGTCCTGACTTTC.

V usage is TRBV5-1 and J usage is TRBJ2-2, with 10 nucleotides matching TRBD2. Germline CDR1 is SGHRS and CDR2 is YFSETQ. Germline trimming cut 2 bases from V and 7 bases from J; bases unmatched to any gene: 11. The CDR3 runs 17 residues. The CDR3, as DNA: TGCGCCAGCAGCTTCTCCACTCTAGCGGGAGTGGGCGGGGAGCTGTTTTTT. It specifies CASSFSTLAGVGGELFF. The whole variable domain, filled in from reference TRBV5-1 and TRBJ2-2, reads KAGVTQTPRYLIKTRGQQVTLSCSPISGHRSVSWYQQTPGQGLQFLFEYFSETQRNKGNFPGRFSGRQFSNSRSEMNVSTLELGDSALYLCASSFSTLAGVGGELFFGEGSRLTVL.

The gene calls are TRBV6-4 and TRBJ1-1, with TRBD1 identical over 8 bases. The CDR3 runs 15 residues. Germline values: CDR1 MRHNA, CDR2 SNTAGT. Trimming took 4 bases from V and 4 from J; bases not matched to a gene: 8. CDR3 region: CASSVEAGGFTEAFF. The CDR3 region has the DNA TGTGCCAGCAGTGTAGAGGCAGGGGGCTTCACTGAAGCTTTCTTT.

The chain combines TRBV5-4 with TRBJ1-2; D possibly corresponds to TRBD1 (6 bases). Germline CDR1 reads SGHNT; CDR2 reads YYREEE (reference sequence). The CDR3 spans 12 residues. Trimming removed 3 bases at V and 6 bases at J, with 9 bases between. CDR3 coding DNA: TGTGCCAGCAGCTATACAGGGAATGGCTACACCTTC. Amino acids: CASSYTGNGYTF.

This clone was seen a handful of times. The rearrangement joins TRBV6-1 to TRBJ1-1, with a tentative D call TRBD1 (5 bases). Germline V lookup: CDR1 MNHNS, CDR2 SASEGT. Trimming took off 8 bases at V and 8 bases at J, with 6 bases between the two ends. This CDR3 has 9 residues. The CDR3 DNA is TGTGCCAGCGGGGGGGAAGCTTTCTTT. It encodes CASGGEAFF.

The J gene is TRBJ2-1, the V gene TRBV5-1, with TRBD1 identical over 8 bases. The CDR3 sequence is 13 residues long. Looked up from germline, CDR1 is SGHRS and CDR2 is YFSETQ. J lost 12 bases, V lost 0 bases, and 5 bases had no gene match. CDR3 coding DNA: TGCGCCAGCAGCTTGGCCCTAGGGACAGGGCAGTTCTTC. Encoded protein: CASSLALGTGQFF.